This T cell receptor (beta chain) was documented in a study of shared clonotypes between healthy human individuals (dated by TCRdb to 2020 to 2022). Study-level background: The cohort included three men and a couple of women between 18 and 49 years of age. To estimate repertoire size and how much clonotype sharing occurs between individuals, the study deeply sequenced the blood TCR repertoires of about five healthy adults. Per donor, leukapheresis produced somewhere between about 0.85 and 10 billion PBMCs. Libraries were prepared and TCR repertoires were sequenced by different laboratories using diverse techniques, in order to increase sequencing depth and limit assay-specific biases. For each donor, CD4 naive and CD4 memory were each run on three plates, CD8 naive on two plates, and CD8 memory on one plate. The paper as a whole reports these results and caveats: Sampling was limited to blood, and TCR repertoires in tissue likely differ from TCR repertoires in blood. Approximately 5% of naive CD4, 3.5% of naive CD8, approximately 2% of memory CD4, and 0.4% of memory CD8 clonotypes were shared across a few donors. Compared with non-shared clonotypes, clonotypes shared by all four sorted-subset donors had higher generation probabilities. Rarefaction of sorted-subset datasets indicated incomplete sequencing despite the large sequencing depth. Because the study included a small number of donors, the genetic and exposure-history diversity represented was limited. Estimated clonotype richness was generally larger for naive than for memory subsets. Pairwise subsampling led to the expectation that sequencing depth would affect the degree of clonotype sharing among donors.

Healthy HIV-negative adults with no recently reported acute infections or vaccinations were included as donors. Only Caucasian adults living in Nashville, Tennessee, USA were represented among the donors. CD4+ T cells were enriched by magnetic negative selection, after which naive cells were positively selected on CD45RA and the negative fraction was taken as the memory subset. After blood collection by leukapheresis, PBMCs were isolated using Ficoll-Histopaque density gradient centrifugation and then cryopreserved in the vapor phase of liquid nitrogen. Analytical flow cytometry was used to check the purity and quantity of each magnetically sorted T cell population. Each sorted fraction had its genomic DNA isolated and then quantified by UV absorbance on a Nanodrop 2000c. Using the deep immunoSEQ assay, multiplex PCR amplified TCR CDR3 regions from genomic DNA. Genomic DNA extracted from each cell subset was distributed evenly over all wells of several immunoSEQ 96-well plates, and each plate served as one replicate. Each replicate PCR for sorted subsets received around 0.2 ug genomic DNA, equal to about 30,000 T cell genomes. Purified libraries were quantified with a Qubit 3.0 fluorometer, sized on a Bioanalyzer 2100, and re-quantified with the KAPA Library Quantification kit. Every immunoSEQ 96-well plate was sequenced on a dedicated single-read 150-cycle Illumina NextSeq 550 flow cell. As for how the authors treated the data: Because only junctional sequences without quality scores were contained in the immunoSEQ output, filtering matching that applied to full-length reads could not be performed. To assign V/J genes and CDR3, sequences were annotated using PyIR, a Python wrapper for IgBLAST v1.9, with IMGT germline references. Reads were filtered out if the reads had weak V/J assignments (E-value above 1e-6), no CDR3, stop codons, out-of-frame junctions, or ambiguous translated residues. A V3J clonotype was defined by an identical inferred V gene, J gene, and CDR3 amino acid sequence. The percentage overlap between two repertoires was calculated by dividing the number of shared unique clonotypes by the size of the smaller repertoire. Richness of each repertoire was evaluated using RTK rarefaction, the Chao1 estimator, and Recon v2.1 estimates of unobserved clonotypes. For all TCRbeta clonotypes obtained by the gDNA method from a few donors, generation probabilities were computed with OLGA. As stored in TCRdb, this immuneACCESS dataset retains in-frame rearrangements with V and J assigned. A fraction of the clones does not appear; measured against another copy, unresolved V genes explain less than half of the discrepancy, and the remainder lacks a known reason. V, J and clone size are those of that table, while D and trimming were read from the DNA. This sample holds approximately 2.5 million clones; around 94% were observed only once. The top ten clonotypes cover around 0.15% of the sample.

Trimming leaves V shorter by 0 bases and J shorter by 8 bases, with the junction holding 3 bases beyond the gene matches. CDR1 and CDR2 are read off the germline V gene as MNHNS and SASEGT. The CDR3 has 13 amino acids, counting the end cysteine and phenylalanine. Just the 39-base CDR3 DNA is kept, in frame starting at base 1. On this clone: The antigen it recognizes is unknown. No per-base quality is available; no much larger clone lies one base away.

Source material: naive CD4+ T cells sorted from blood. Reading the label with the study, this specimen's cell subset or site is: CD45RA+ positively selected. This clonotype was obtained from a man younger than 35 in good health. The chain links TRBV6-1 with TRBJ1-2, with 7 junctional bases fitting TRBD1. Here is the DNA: TGTGCCAGCAGTGAAGCCGGGACAGTCGGCTACACCTTC. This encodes CASSEAGTVGYTF.